What follows describes a single T cell receptor beta chain. PCR involved 60 Vbeta and 13 Jbeta primers. Libraries were prepared by immunoSEQ multiplex PCR; TCRdb keeps only in-frame clonotypes and omits some of them. The sample has 100,000 to 150,000 clones; about 74% are singletons. The data originate from a study of cytomegalovirus exposure and HLA in healthy donors. The CDR3 contains 16 residues. Germline V gene sequence: CDR1 SGHVS, CDR2 FQNEAQ. V was clipped by 5 bases and J by 5 bases; unmatched bases: 10. This receptor was identified in a man between 35 and 55 years old in good health and CMV-seropositive. The specimen sequenced was PBMCs. This chain uses TRBV7-8 with TRBJ2-5, with 11 nucleotides matching TRBD2. The CDR3 DNA sequence: TGTGCCAGCAGCGTTAGCGGGGGGGCCCCTCGGGAGACCCAGTACTTC. Translated, it gives CASSVSGGAPRETQYF.